Following are 4 T cell receptor beta chains from one sample sequenced in a study of Ad26.COV2.S vaccination and SARS-CoV-2 variants. The method was immunoSEQ multiplex PCR; TCRdb's version includes in-frame clones alone and lacks a portion of them. The sample includes some 480,000 clones, roughly 85% of them seen just once. Indicated treatment: some 20 received Ad26.COV2.S at low or high dose, single or two shots; about 5 received placebo; per-sample allocation not given. The investigators took samples on day 63 after the first vaccine or placebo injection. Here the sequenced sample was peripheral blood, taken in a trial of Ad26.COV2.S vaccine versus placebo. The receptors originated from a person aged 18-60 years who received the Ad26.COV2.S COVID-19 vaccine or a placebo.

The chain has TRBV7-2 and TRBJ2-7; unclear D gene. This CDR3 is 13 amino acids long. Looked up from germline, CDR1 is SGHTA and CDR2 is FQGNSA. Between the trimmed V and J ends, which lost 1 base and 5 bases, there was a span of 9 bases. Here the CDR3 reads CASSLEQTNEQYF. Written as DNA, the CDR3 is TGTGCCAGCAGCTTAGAACAGACCAACGAGCAGTACTTC.

The rearrangement joins TRBV18 to TRBJ1-6, with a weak D call TRBD1 (6 bases). V lost 3 bases and J lost 10, with 10 bases in between. Germline CDR1 is KGHSH and CDR2 is LQKENI. The CDR3 covers 13 residues. The CDR3 nucleotides are TGTGCCAGCTCACCGCACAGGGAATCACCCCTCCACTTT. Translating it yields CASSPHRESPLHF.

Worth noting for this clone: Within the sample, other DNA sequences also encode this same CDR3. CDR3 sequence (DNA): TGTGCCTGGACGGGCCTCGATAATTCACCCCTCCACTTT. It encodes CAWTGLDNSPLHF. This chain connects TRBV30 to TRBJ1-6, with unresolved D. The V and J ends lost 4 bases and 5 bases respectively, with 9 bases between them. The CDR3 consists of 13 residues. Germline CDR1 is GTSNPN and CDR2 is SVGIG (reference sequence).

This clone was seen a handful of times. The J gene is TRBJ2-7, the V gene TRBV7-2, with unresolved D. Looked up from germline, CDR1 is SGHTA and CDR2 is FQGNSA. V was shortened by 1 base and J by 3 bases, with 10 bases between the two germline ends. The CDR3 is 14 amino acids. This chain's CDR3 is CASSLGFGGYEQYF. In nucleotides, the CDR3 is TGTGCCAGCAGCTTAGGATTTGGTGGCTACGAGCAGTACTTC.